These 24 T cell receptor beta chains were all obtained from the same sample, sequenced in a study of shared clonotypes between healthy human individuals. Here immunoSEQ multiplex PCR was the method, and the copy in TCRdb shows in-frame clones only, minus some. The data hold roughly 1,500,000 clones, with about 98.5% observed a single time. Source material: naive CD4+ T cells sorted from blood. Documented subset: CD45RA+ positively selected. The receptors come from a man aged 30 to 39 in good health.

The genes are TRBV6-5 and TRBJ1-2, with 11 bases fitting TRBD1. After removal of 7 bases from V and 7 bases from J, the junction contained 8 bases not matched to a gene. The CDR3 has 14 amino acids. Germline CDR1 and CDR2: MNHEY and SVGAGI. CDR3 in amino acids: CASNPRTGGFGYTF. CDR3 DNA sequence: TGTGCCAGCAACCCCCGGACAGGGGGCTTTGGCTACACCTTC.

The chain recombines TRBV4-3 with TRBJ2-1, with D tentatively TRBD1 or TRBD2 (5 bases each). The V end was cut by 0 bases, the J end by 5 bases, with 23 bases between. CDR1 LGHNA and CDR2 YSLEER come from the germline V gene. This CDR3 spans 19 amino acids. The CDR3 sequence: CASSQEAFPGTLMDNEQFF. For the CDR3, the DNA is TGCGCCAGCAGCCAAGAGGCCTTCCCTGGGACCCTCATGGACAATGAGCAGTTCTTC.

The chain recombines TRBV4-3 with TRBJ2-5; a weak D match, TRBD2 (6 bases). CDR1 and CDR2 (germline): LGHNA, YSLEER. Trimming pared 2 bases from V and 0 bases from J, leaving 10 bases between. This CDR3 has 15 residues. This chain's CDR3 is CASSQQRAHQETQYF. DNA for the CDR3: TGCGCCAGCAGCCAACAGCGGGCCCACCAAGAGACCCAGTACTTC.

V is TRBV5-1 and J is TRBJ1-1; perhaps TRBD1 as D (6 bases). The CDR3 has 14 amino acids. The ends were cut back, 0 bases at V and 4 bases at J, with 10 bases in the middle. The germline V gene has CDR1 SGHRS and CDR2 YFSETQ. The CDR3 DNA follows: TGCGCCAGCAGCTTGGAGGACAGCTTCACTGAAGCTTTCTTT. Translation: CASSLEDSFTEAFF.

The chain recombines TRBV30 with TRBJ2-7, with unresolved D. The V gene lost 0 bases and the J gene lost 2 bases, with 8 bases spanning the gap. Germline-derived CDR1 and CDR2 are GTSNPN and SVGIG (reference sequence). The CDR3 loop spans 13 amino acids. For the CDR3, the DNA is TGTGCCTGGAGTGTACTTCTGGCCTACGAGCAGTACTTC. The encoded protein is CAWSVLLAYEQYF.

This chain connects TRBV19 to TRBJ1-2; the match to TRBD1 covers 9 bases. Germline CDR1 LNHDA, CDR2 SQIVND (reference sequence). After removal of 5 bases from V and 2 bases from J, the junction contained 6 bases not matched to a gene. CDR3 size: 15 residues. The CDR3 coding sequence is TGTGCCAGTAGTCCAGGGACAGGGCCCAACTATGGCTACACCTTC. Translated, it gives CASSPGTGPNYGYTF. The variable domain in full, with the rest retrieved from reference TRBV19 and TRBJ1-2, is DGGITQSPKYLFRKEGQNVTLSCEQNLNHDAMYWYRQDPGQGLRLIYYSQIVNDFQKGDIAEGYSVSREKKESFPLTVTSAQKNPTAFYLCASSPGTGPNYGYTFGSGTRLTVV.

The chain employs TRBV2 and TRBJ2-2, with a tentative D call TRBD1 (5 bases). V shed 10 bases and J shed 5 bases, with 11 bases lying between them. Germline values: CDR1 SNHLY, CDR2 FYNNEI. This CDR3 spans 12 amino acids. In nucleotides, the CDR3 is TGTGCCACCACCAAGGGGACCGGGGAGCTGTTTTTT. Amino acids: CATTKGTGELFF.

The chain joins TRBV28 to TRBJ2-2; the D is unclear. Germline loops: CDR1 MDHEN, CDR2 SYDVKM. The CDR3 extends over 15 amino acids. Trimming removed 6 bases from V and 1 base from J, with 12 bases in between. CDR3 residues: CASSPVTENTGELFF. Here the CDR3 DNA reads TGTGCCAGCAGCCCCGTAACGGAGAACACCGGGGAGCTGTTTTTT.

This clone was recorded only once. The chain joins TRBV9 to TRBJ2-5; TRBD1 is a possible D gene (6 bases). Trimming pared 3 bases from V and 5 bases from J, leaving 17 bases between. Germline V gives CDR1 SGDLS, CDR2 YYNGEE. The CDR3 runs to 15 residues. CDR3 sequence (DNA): TGTGCCAGCAGCGCCCACACGACAGGTCTGGAGACCCAGTACTTC. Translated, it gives CASSAHTTGLETQYF. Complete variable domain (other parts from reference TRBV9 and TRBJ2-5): DSGVTQTPKHLITATGQRVTLRCSPRSGDLSVYWYQQSLDQGLQFLIQYYNGEERAKGNILERFSAQQFPDLHSELNLSSLELGDSALYFCASSAHTTGLETQYFGPGTRLLVL.

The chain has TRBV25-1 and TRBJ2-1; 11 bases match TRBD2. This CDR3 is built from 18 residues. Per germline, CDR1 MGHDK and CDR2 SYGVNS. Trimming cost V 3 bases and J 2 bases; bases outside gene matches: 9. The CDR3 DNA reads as TGTGCCAGCAGTGATAGTAGCGGGAGGGCTAGGACCTACAATGAGCAGTTCTTC. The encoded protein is CASSDSSGRARTYNEQFF.

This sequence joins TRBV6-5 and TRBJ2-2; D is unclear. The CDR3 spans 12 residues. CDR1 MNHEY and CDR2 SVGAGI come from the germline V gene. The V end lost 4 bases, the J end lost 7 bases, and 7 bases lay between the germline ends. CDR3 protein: CASSLGGGELFF. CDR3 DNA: TGTGCCAGCAGTTTGGGTGGCGGGGAGCTGTTTTTT.

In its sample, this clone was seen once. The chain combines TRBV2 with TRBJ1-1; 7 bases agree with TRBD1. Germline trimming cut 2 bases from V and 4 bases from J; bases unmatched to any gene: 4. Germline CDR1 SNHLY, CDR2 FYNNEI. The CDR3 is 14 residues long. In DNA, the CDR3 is TGTGCCAGCAGTGAACTCAGGGGGTCCACTGAAGCTTTCTTT. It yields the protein CASSELRGSTEAFF.

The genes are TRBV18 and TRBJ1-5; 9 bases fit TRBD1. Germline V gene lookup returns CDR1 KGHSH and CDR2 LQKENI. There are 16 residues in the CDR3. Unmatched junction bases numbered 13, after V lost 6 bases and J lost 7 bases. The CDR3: CASSPNTGTGRQPQHF. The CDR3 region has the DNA TGTGCCAGCTCTCCGAACACCGGGACAGGGCGACAGCCCCAGCATTTT.

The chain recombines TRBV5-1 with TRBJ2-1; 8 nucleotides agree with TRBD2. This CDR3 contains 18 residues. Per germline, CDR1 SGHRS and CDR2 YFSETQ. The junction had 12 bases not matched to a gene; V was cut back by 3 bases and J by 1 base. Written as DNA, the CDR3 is TGCGCCAGCAGCTCGCGTTTTTCTTTAGCGGGATCCTACAATGAGCAGTTCTTC. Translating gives CASSSRFSLAGSYNEQFF.

In DNA, the CDR3 is TGTGCCAGCGGACTTCCTGGGACGGTCGACGAGCAGTACTTC. As protein: CASGLPGTVDEQYF. The chain links TRBV28 to TRBJ2-7; D tentatively reads TRBD1 or TRBD2 (5 bases each). Deletions cut 8 bases from V and 5 bases from J, with 19 bases between. The CDR3 spans 14 residues. The germline V gene encodes CDR1 MDHEN and CDR2 SYDVKM.

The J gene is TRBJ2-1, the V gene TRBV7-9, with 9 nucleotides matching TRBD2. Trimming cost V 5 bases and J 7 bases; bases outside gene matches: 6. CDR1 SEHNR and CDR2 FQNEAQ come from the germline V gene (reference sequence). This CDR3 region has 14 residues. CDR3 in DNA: TGTGCCAGCAGCGAGGCGGGAGGGAAAAATGAGCAGTTCTTC. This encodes CASSEAGGKNEQFF.

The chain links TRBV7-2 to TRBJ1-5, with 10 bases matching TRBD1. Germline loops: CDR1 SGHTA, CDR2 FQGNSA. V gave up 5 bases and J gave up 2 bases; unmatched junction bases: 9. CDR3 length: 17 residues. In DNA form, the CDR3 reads TGTGCCAGCAGCCAGACAGGGGGCGCGATCCGCAATCAGCCCCAGCATTTT. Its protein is CASSQTGGAIRNQPQHF.

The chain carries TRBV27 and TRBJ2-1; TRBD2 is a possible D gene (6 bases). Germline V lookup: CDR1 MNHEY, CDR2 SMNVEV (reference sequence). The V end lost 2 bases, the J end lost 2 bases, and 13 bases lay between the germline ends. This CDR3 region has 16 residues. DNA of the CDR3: TGTGCCAGCAGTTTACTGGCGGGACCCACCTACAATGAGCAGTTCTTC. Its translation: CASSLLAGPTYNEQFF.

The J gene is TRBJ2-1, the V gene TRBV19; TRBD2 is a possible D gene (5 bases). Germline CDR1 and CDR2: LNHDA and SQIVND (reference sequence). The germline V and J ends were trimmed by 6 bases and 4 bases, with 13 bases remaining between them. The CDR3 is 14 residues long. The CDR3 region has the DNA TGTGCCAGTAGGCGTGGAGAGGGATACAATGAGCAGTTCTTC. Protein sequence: CASRRGEGYNEQFF.

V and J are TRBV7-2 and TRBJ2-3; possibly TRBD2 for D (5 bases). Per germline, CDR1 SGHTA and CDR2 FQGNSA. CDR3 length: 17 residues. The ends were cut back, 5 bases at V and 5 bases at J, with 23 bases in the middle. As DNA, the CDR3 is TGTGCCAGCAGCCGAGCGGCCAGCTCCCTGCGCAGAGATACGCAGTATTTT. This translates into CASSRAASSLRRDTQYF.

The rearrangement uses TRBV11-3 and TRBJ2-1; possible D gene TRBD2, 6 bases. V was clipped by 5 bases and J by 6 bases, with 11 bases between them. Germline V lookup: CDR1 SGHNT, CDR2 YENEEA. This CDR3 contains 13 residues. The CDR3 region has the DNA TGTGCCAGCAGCGTTACTAGCATCAATGAGCAGTTCTTC. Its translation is CASSVTSINEQFF. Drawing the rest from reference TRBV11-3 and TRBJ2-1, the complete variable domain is EAGVVQSPRYKIIEKKQPVAFWCNPISGHNTLYWYLQNLGQGPELLIRYENEEAVDDSQLPKDRFSAERLKGVDSTLKIQPAELGDSAVYLCASSVTSINEQFFGPGTRLTVL.

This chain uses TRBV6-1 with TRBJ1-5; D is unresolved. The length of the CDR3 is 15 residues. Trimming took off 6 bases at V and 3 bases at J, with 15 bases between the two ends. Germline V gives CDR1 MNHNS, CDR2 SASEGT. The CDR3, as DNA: TGTGCCAGCAGACCCGCCGGACGGATCAATCAGCCCCAGCATTTT. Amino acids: CASRPAGRINQPQHF.

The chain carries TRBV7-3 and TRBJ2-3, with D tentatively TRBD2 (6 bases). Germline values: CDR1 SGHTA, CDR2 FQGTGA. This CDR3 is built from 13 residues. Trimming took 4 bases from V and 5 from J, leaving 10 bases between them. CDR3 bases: TGTGCCAGCAGCTCGGAGGGTATAGATACGCAGTATTTT. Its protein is CASSSEGIDTQYF. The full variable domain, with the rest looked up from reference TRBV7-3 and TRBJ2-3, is GAGVSQTPSNKVTEKGKYVELRCDPISGHTALYWYRQSLGQGPEFLIYFQGTGAADDSGLPNDRFFAVRPEGSVSTLKIQRTERGDSAVYLCASSSEGIDTQYFGPGTRLTVL.

CDR3 sequence: CAWARTSGTNEQFF. The CDR3 DNA reads TGTGCCTGGGCCCGGACTAGCGGGACGAATGAGCAGTTCTTC. The rearrangement links TRBV30 to TRBJ2-1, with 12 bases matching TRBD2. The J segment lost 7 bases and the V segment lost 5 bases, leaving 6 bases of the junction unmatched. The CDR3 sequence is 14 residues long. CDR1 and CDR2 (germline): GTSNPN, SVGIG (reference sequence).